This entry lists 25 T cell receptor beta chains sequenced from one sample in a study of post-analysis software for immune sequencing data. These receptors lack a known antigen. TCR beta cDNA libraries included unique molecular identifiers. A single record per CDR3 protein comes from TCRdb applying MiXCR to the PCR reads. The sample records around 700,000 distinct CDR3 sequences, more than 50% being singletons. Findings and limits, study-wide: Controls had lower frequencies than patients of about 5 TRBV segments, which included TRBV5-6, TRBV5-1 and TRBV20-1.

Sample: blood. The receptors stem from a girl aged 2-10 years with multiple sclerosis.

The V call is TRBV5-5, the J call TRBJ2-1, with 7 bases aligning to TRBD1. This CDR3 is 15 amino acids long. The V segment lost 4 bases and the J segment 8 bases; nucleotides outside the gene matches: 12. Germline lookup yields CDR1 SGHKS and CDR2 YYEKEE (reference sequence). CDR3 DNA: TGTGCCAGCAGCCCCGGGACAGTCTCTGGGGATGAGCAGTTCTTC. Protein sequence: CASSPGTVSGDEQFF.

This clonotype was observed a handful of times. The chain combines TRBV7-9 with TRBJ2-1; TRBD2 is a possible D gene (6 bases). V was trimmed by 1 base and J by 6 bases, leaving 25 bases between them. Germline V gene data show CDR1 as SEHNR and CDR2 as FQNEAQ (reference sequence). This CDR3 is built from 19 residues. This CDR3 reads CASSLGPWEGFGSRNEQFF. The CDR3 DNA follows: TGTGCCAGCAGCTTAGGCCCGTGGGAAGGGTTCGGGAGTCGCAATGAGCAGTTCTTC.

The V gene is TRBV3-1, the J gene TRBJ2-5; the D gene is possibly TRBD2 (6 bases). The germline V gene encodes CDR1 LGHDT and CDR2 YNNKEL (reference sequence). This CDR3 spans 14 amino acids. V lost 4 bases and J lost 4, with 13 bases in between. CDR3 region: CASSRAGRIETQYF. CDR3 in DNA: TGTGCCAGCAGCCGAGCAGGGAGGATAGAGACCCAGTACTTC.

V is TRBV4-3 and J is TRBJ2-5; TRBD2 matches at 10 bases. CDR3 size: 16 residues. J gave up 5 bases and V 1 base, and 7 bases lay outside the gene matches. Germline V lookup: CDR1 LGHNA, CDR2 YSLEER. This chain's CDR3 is CASSQASGGARETQYF. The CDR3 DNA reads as TGCGCCAGCAGCCAAGCTAGCGGGGGAGCTCGGGAGACCCAGTACTTC.

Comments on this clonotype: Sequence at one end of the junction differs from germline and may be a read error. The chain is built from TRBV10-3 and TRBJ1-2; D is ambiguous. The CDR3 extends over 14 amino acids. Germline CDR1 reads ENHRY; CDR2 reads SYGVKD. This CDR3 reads CAISESGLVYGYTF. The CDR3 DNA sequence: TGTGCCATTAGTGAGTCGGGCTTGGTCTATGGCTACACCTTC.

As DNA, the CDR3 is TGTGCCAGCAGCTTAGGGGCAGCTTTCTACAATGAGCAGTTCTTC. Encoded protein: CASSLGAAFYNEQFF. This rearrangement joins TRBV7-9 to TRBJ2-1; no reliable D call. V lost 1 base to trimming and J lost 3 bases, with 10 bases between them. Germline CDR1 reads SEHNR; CDR2 reads FQNEAQ (reference sequence). This CDR3 has 15 amino acids.

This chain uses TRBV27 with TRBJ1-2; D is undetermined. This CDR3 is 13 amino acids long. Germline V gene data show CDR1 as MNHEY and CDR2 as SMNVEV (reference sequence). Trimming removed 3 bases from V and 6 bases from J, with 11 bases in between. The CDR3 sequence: CASSFASDDGYTF. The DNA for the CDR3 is TGTGCCAGCAGTTTCGCCTCCGATGATGGCTACACCTTC.

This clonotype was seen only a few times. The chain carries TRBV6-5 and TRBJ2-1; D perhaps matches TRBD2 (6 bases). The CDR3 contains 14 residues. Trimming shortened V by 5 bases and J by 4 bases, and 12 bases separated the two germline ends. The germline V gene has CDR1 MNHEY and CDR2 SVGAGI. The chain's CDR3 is CASSPGRGYNEQFF. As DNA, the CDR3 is TGTGCCAGCAGTCCCGGTCGGGGGTACAATGAGCAGTTCTTC.

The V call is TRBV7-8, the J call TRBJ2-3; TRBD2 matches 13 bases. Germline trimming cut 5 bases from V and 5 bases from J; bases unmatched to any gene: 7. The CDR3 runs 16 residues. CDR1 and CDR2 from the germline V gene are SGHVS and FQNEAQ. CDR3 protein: CASSPRTSGSGDTQYF. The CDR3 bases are TGTGCCAGCAGCCCGCGGACTAGCGGGAGTGGAGATACGCAGTATTTT.

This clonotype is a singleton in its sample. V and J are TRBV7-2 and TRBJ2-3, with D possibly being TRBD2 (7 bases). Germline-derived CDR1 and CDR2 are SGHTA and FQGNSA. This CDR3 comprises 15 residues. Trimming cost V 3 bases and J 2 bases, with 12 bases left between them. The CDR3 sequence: CASSFGRGATDTQYF. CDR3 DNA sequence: TGTGCCAGCAGCTTTGGTCGGGGGGCCACAGATACGCAGTATTTT. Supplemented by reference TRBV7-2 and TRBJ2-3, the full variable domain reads GAGVSQSPSNKVTEKGKDVELRCDPISGHTALYWYRQSLGQGLEFLIYFQGNSAPDKSGLPSDRFSAERTGGSVSTLTIQRTQQEDSAVYLCASSFGRGATDTQYFGPGTRLTVL.

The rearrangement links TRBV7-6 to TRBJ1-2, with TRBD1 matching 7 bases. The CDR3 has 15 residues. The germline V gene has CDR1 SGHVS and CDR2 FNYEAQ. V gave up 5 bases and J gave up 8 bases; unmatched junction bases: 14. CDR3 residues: CASSQYNRGNGGYTF. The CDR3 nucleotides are TGTGCCAGCAGCCAATACAACAGGGGTAATGGGGGCTACACCTTC.

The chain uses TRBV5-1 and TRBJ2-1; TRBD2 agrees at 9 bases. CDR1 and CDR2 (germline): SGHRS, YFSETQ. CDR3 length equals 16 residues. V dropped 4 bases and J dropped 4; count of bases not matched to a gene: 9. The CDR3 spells CASSLGLAGMYNEQFF. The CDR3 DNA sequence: TGCGCCAGCAGCCTGGGGCTAGCGGGGATGTACAATGAGCAGTTCTTC.

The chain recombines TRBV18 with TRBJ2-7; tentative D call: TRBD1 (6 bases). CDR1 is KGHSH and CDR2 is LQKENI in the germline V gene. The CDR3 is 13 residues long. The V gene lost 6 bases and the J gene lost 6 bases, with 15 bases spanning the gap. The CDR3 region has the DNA TGTGCCAGCTCGCCAGAAAGGGGGTTCGAGCAGTACTTC. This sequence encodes CASSPERGFEQYF.

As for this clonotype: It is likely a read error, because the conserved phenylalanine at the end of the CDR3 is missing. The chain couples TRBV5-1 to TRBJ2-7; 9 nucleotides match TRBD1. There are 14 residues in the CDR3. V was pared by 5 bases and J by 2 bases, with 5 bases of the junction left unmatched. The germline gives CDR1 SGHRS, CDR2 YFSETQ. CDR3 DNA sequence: TGCGCCAGCAGGACCGGGACAGGGACCTACGAGCAGTACTGC. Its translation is CASRTGTGTYEQYC.

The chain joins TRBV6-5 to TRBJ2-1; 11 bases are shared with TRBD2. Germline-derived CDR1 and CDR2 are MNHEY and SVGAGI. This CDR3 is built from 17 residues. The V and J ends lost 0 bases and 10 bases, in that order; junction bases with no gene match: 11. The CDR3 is CASSYSVPTSGAGEQFF. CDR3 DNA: TGTGCCAGCAGTTACTCAGTTCCGACTAGCGGGGCTGGCGAGCAGTTCTTC.

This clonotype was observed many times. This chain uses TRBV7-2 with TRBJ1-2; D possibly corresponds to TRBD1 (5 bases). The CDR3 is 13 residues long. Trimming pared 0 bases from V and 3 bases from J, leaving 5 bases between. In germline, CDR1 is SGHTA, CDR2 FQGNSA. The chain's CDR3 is CASSLARDYGYTF. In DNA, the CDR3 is TGTGCCAGCAGCTTAGCCAGGGACTATGGCTACACCTTC.

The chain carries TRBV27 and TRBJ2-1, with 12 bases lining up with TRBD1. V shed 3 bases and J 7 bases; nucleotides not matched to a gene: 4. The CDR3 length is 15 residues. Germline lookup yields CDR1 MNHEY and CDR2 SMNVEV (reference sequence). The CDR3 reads CASSFPGQGANEQFF. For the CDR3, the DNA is TGTGCCAGCAGTTTCCCGGGACAGGGGGCAAATGAGCAGTTCTTC.

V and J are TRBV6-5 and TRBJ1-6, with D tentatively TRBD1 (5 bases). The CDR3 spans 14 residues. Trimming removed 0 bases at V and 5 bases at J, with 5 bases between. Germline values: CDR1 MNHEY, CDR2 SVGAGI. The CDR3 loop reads CASSYSGDNSPLHF. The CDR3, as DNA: TGTGCCAGCAGTTACTCAGGGGATAATTCACCCCTCCACTTT.

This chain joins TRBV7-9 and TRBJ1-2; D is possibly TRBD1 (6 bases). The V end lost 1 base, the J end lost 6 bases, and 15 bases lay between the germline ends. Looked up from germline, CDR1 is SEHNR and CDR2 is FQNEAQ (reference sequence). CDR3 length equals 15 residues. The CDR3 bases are TGTGCCAGCAGCTTAGGGGGGGGCTTAGGAGATGGCTACACCTTC. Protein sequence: CASSLGGGLGDGYTF.

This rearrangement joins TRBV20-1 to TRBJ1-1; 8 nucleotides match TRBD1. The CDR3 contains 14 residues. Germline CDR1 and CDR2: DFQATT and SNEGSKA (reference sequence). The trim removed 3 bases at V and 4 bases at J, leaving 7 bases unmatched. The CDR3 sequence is CSARPPTGGTEAFF. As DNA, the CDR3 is TGCAGTGCTAGGCCCCCCACAGGGGGCACTGAAGCTTTCTTT.

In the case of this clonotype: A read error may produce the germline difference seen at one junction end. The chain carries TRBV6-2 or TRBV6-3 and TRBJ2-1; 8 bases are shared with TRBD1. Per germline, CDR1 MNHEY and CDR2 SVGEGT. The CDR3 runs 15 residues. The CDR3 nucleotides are TGTGCCAGCAGTTACAGGGCAGGGGGCCGCAATAAGCAGTTCTTC. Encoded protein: CASSYRAGGRNKQFF.

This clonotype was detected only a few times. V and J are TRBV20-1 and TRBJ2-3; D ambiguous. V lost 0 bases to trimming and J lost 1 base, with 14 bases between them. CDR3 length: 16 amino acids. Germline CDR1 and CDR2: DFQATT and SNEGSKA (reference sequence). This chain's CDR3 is CSAREGRHPRTDTQYF. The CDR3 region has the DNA TGCAGTGCTAGAGAAGGTAGACACCCCCGCACAGATACGCAGTATTTT.

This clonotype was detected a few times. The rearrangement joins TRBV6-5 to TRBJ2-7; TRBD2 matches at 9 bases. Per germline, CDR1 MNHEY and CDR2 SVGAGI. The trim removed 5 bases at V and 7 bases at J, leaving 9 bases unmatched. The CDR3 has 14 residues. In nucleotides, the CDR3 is TGTGCCAGCAGTAGCGGGACTAGCCTACTTGAGCAGTACTTC. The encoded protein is CASSSGTSLLEQYF.

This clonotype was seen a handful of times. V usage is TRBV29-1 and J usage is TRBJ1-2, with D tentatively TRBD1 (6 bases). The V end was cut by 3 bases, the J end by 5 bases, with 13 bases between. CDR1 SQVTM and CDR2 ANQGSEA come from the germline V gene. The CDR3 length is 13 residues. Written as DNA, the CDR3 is TGCAGCGTTGAGATGGGGGGCGAGTATGGCTACACCTTC. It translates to CSVEMGGEYGYTF.

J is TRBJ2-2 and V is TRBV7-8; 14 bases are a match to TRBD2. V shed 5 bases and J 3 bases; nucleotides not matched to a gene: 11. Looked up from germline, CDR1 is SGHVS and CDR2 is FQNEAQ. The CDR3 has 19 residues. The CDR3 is CASSPKTSGGAEDTGELFF. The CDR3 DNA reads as TGTGCCAGCAGCCCGAAGACTAGCGGGGGGGCAGAGGACACCGGGGAGCTGTTTTTT.